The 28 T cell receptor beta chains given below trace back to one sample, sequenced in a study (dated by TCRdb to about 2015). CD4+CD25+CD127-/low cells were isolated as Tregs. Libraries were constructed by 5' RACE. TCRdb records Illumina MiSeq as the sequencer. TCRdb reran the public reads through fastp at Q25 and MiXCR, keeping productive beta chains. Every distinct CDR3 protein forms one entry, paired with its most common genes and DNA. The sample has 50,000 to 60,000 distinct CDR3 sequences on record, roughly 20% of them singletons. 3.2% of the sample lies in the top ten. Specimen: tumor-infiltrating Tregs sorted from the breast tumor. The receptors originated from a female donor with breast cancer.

CDR3: CASSLRRENNEQFF. Written as DNA, the CDR3 is TGCGCCAGCAGCCTTAGGCGGGAGAACAATGAGCAGTTCTTC. The gene calls are TRBV5-1 and TRBJ2-1, with 7 bases matching TRBD2. V lost 4 bases and J lost 5; bases outside the gene matches: 6. Germline V gene data show CDR1 as SGHRS and CDR2 as YFSETQ. This CDR3 contains 14 residues.

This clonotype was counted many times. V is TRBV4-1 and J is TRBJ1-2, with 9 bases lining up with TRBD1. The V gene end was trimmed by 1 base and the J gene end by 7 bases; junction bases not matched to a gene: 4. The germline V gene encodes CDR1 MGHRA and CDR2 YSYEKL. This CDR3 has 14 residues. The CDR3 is CASSQADRGAGYTF. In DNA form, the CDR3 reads TGCGCCAGCAGCCAAGCCGACAGGGGGGCTGGCTACACCTTC.

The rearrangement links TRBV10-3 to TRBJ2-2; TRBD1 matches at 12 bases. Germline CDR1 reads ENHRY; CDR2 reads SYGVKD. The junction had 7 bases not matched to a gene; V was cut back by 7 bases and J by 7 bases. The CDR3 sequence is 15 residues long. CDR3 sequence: CAITKGQGAGGELFF. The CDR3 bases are TGTGCCATCACCAAGGGACAGGGGGCCGGCGGGGAGCTGTTTTTT.

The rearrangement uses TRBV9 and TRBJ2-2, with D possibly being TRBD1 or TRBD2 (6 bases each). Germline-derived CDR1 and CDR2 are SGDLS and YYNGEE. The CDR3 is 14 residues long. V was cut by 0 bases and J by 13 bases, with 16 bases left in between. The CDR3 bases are TGTGCCAGCAGCGTAGCTACAGGGAGGCTGGGGCTGTTTTTT. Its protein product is CASSVATGRLGLFF.

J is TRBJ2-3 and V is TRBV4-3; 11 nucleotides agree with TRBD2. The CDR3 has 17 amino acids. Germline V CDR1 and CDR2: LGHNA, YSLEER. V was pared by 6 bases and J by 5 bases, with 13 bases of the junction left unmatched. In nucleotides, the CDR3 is TGCGCCAGCAGACCACTTAGCGGGAGGGCCTTGGAAGATACGCAGTATTTT. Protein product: CASRPLSGRALEDTQYF.

CDR3 coding DNA: TGTGCCAGCAGCTCGACAGGCTTATCCTACGAGCAGTACTTC. It translates to CASSSTGLSYEQYF. This chain connects TRBV7-2 to TRBJ2-7; D perhaps matches TRBD1 (6 bases). V was pared by 4 bases and J by 1 base, with 11 bases between. This CDR3 contains 14 residues. Per germline, CDR1 SGHTA and CDR2 FQGNSA.

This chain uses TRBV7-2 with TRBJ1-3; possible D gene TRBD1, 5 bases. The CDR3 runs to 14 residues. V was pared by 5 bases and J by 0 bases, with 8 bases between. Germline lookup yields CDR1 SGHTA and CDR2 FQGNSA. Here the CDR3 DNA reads TGTGCCAGCAGCCCAGGGAACTCTGGAAACACCATATATTTT. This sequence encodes CASSPGNSGNTIYF.

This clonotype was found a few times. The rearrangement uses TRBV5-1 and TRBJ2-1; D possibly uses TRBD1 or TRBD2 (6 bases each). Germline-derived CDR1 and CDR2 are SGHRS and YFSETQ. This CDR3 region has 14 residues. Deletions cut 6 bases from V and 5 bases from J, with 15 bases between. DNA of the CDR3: TGCGCCAGCATCATGGGGGGCAGCAACAATGAGCAGTTCTTC. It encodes CASIMGGSNNEQFF.

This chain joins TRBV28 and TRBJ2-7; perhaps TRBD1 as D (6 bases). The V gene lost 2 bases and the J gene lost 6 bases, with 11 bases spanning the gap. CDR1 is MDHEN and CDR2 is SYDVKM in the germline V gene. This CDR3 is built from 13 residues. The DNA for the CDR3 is TGTGCCAGCAGTTTAAACCAGGGGCGCGAGCAGTACTTC. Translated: CASSLNQGREQYF.

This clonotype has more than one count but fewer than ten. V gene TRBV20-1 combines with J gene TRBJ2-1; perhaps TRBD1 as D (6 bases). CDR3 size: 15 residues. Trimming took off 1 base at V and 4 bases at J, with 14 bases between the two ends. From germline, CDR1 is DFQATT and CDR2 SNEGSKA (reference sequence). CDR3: CSARGQGKSYNEQFF. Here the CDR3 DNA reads TGCAGTGCTAGAGGCCAGGGGAAATCTTACAATGAGCAGTTCTTC.

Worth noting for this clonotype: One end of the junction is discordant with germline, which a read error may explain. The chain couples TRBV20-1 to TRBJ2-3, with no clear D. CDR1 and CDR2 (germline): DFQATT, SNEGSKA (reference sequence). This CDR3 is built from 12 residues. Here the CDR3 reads CSASKRPDTQYF. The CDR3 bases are TGCAGTGCTTCGAAACGGCCAGACACGCAGTATTTT.

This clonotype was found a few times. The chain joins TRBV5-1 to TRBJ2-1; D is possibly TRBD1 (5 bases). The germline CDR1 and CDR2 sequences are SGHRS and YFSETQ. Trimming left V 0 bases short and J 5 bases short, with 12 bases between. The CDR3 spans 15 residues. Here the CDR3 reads CASSLEGAFNNEQFF. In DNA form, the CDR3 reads TGCGCCAGCAGCTTGGAAGGGGCATTCAACAATGAGCAGTTCTTC. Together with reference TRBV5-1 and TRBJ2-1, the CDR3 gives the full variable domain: KAGVTQTPRYLIKTRGQQVTLSCSPISGHRSVSWYQQTPGQGLQFLFEYFSETQRNKGNFPGRFSGRQFSNSRSEMNVSTLELGDSALYLCASSLEGAFNNEQFFGPGTRLTVL.

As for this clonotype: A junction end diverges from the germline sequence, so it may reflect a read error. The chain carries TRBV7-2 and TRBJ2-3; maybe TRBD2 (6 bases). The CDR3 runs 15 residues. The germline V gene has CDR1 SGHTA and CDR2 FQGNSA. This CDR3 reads CASRSTSYYTDTKYF. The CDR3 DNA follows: TGTGCCAGCCGCTCCACTAGCTACTACACAGATACGAAGTATTTT. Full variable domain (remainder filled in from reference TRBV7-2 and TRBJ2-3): GAGVSQSPSNKVTEKGKDVELRCDPISGHTALYWYRQSLGQGLEFLIYFQGNSAPDKSGLPSDRFSAERTGGSVSTLTIQRTQQEDSAVYLCASRSTSYYTDTKYFGPGTRLTVL.

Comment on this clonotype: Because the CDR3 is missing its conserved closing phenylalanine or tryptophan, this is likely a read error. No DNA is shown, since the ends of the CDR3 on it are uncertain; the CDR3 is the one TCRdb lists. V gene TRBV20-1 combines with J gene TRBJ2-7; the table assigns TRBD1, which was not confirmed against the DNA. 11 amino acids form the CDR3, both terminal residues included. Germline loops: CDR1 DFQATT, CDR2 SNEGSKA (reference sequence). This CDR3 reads CSATRAQGSTS.

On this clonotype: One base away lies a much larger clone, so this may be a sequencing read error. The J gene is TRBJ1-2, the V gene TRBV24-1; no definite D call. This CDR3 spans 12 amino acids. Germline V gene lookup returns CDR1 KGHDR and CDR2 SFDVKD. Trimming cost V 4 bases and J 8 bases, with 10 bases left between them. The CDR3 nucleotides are TGTGCCACCAGTGACCTCAATCGAGGCTACACCTTC. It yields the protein CATSDLNRGYTF.

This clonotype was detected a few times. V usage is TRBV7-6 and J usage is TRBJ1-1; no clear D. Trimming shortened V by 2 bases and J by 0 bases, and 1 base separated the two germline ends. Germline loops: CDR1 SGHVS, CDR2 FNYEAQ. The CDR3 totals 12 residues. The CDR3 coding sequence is TGTGCCAGCAGCTTATTGAACACTGAAGCTTTCTTT. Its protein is CASSLLNTEAFF.

CDR3 region: CAISDNSGSRTDTQYF. CDR3 bases: TGTGCCATCAGTGACAATAGCGGGAGCAGGACAGATACGCAGTATTTT. This chain joins TRBV10-3 and TRBJ2-3, with 9 bases that match TRBD2. The V segment lost 3 bases and the J segment 3 bases; nucleotides outside the gene matches: 7. The CDR3 is 16 amino acids. Germline assignment: CDR1 ENHRY and CDR2 SYGVKD.

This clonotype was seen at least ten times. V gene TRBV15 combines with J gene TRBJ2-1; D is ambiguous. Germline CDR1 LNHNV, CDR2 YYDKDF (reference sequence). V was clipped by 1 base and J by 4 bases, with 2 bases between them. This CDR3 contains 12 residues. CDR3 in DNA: TGTGCCACCAGCAGAGTATACAATGAGCAGTTCTTC. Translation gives CATSRVYNEQFF. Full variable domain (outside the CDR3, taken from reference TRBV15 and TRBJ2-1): DAMVIQNPRYQVTQFGKPVTLSCSQTLNHNVMYWYQQKSSQAPKLLFHYYDKDFNNEADTPDNFQSRRPNTSFCFLDIRSPGLGDTAMYLCATSRVYNEQFFGPGTRLTVL.

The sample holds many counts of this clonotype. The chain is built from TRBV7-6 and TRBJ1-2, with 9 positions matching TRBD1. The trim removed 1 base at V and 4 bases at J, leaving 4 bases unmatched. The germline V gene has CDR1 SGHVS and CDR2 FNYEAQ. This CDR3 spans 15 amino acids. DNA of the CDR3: TGTGCCAGCAGCTTAGGGGGACAGGGTAGCTATGGCTACACCTTC. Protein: CASSLGGQGSYGYTF.

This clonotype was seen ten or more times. For the CDR3, the DNA is TGTGCCAGCTACCGGGGACAGGGGAGCTACACCTTC. It encodes CASYRGQGSYTF. The chain is built from TRBV28 and TRBJ1-2; 10 positions match TRBD1. This CDR3 spans 12 amino acids. J gave up 9 bases and V 8 bases, and 6 bases lay outside the gene matches. Germline V gene sequence: CDR1 MDHEN, CDR2 SYDVKM.

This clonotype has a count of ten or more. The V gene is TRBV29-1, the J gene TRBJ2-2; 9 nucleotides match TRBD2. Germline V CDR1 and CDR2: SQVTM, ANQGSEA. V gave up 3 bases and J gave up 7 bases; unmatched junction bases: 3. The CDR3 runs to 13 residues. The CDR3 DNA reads TGCAGCGTTGACGCAGCGGGGGGCGGGGAGCTGTTTTTT. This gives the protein CSVDAAGGGELFF.

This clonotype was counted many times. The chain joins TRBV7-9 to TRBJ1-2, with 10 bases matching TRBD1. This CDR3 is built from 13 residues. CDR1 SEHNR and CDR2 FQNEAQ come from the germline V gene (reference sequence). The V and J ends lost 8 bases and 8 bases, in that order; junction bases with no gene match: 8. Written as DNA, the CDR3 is TGTGCCAGCGAGGGACAGGGGAATAGCGGCTACACCTTC. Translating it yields CASEGQGNSGYTF.

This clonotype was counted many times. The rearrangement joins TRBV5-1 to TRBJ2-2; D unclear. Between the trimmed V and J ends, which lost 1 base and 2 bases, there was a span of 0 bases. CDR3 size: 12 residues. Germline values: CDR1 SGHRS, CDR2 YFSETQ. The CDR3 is CASSLNTGELFF. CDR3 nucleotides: TGCGCCAGCAGCTTGAACACCGGGGAGCTGTTTTTT.

CDR3 coding DNA: TGTGCCAGCAGTACAGGGGGAGGCGAGCAGTACTTC. Translation: CASSTGGGEQYF. The chain uses TRBV3-1 and TRBJ2-7; 8 bases agree with TRBD1. Germline trimming cut 6 bases from V and 6 bases from J; bases unmatched to any gene: 4. Germline CDR1 reads LGHDT; CDR2 reads YNNKEL (reference sequence). This CDR3 is built from 12 residues.

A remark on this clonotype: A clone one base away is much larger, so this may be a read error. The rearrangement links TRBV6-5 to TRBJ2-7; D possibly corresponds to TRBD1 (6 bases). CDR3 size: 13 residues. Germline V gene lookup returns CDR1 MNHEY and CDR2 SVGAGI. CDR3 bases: TGTGCCGGCAGTTACCAACAGGGTAACGAGCAGTACTTC. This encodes CAGSYQQGNEQYF.

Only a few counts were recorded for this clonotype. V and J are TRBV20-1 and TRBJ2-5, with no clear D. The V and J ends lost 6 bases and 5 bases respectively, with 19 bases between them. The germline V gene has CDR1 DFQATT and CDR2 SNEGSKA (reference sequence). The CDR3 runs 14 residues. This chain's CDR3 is CSAPLSTGEETQYF. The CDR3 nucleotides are TGCAGTGCCCCGCTTTCGACGGGTGAGGAGACCCAGTACTTC.

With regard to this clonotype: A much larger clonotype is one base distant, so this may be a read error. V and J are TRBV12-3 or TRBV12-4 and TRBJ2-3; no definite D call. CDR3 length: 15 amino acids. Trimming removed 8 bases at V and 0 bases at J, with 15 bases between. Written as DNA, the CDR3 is TGTGCCAGCCCACTATCACGCGCTAGCACAGATACGCAGTATTTT. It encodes CASPLSRASTDTQYF.

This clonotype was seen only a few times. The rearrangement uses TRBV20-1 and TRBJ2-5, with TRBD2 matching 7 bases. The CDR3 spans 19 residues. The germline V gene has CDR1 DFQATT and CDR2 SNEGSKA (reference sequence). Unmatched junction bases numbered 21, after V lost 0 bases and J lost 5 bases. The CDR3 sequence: CSARETRGLAVQSQETQYF. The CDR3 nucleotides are TGCAGTGCTAGAGAGACTCGAGGGCTAGCGGTACAGAGCCAGGAGACCCAGTACTTC.